This T cell receptor (beta chain) was sequenced for a study of T cells in Graves' hyperthyroidism and ophthalmopathy. Trimming left V 3 bases short and J 3 bases short, with 16 bases between. There are 15 residues in the CDR3. Germline V CDR1 and CDR2: DFQATT, SNEGSKA (reference sequence). This clonotype was observed many times. RNA transcripts were the template for amplifying TCR beta CDR3 regions. The TCR CDR3 first-round RT-PCR relied on the HTBI primer set. TCRdb itself ran the multiplex PCR reads through MiXCR, one entry per CDR3 protein. The sample lists about 59,000 distinct CDR3 sequences; roughly half were seen once.

The sequence came from a woman aged 55-70 years with Graves' ophthalmopathy. The chain carries TRBV20-1 and TRBJ2-3, with D maybe TRBD2 (7 bases). The sequencing sample was made of blood. For the CDR3, the DNA is TGCAGTGCTAGTCTGGAGGGGGGGGCAACAGATACGCAGTATTTT. It encodes CSASLEGGATDTQYF.